This T cell receptor (beta chain) originates from a study of graft-versus-host responses after intestinal transplantation. Overall study: For approximately three years after anti-thymocyte globulin induction, all recipients took tacrolimus and steroids.

Study-wide findings and caveats: Among recipient marrow samples, GvH clones were found; some appeared first in ileum or blood. Circulating GvH clone levels at their peak were associated with HvG declines (early post-transplant).

On this clone itself: What it recognizes is unknown.

Here immunoSEQ multiplex PCR was the method, and the copy in TCRdb shows in-frame clones only, minus some. The sample contains roughly 39,000 clones, nearly 95% of which appear only once. There are 12 residues in the CDR3. V was cut by 3 bases and J by 6 bases, with 10 bases left in between. The germline V gene encodes CDR1 SGHNT and CDR2 YYREEE (reference sequence). This sequence was found in a human donor who was the organ donor for an intestinal transplant. The source material was unstimulated CD8+ T cells sorted from spleen or lymph node cells, sampled before transplant. The chain employs TRBV5-4 and TRBJ2-7; tentative D call: TRBD1 (5 bases). CDR3 coding DNA: TGTGCCAGCAGCTATGGTACAGGCGAGCAGTACTTC. This codes for CASSYGTGEQYF.